These 26 T cell receptor beta chains share one sample of origin, sequenced in a study of cytomegalovirus exposure and HLA in healthy donors. Use of 60 Vbeta and 13 Jbeta primers characterized the PCR. Here immunoSEQ multiplex PCR was the method, and the copy in TCRdb shows in-frame clones only, minus some. The data include roughly 39,000 clones; the top ten clones carry 1% to 1.5%. Sequenced sample: PBMCs. These receptors all stem from a man aged 25-45 years in good health and CMV-seronegative.

To note about this clone: Other DNA sequences in the same sample also yield this CDR3. The V call is TRBV6-1, the J call TRBJ2-1; 9 bases map to TRBD1. The J segment lost 0 bases and the V segment lost 5 bases, leaving 2 bases of the junction unmatched. The CDR3 is made up of 15 amino acids. Germline V lookup: CDR1 MNHNS, CDR2 SASEGT. CDR3 nucleotides: TGTGCCAGCAGTCTGACAGGGGGCTCCTACAATGAGCAGTTCTTC. The encoded protein is CASSLTGGSYNEQFF.

CDR3 loop: CATGTGLGNQPQHF. The DNA of the CDR3 is TGTGCCACCGGTACAGGGTTAGGTAATCAGCCCCAGCATTTT. J is TRBJ1-5 and V is TRBV19; D may be TRBD1 (6 bases). This CDR3 region has 14 residues. V lost 10 bases to trimming and J lost 4 bases, with 17 bases between them. Germline CDR1 and CDR2: LNHDA and SQIVND (reference sequence).

The chain combines TRBV4-2 with TRBJ2-7, with 9 bases aligning to TRBD2. J lost 2 bases, V lost 0 bases, and 8 bases had no gene match. Per germline, CDR1 LGHNA and CDR2 YNFKEQ. This CDR3 is 17 amino acids long. CDR3 in DNA: TGTGCCAGCAGCCAAGAGTCAAGCGGGAGGTTCGCCTACGAGCAGTACTTC. This encodes CASSQESSGRFAYEQYF.

V is TRBV4-3 and J is TRBJ2-7; 7 bases line up with TRBD1. J was trimmed by 0 bases and V by 4 bases; bases with no gene match: 0. The CDR3 extends over 13 amino acids. The germline V gene encodes CDR1 LGHNA and CDR2 YSLEER. The CDR3 reads CASSRDSSYEQYF. The CDR3 bases are TGCGCCAGCAGCCGGGACAGCTCCTACGAGCAGTACTTC.

The J gene is TRBJ2-7, the V gene TRBV30, with 9 positions matching TRBD1. The J segment lost 6 bases and the V segment lost 5 bases, leaving 8 bases of the junction unmatched. There are 13 residues in the CDR3. Looked up from germline, CDR1 is GTSNPN and CDR2 is SVGIG (reference sequence). The chain's CDR3 is CAWSRTGEGEQYF. The CDR3 nucleotides are TGTGCCTGGTCCCGGACAGGGGAGGGCGAGCAGTACTTC.

The chain is built from TRBV4-1 and TRBJ1-4; a possible D gene is TRBD1 (6 bases). CDR1 MGHRA and CDR2 YSYEKL come from the germline V gene. The CDR3 length is 15 residues. V was trimmed by 1 base and J by 9 bases, leaving 15 bases between them. The CDR3 bases are TGCGCCAGCAGCCAAGTGGAGGGGAGGGACAAAAAACTGTTTTTT. Translation gives CASSQVEGRDKKLFF.

The chain employs TRBV4-1 and TRBJ2-2; D is unresolved. Trimming took 2 bases from V and 8 from J, leaving 3 bases between them. The CDR3 is 11 residues long. Per the germline V gene, CDR1 is MGHRA and CDR2 is YSYEKL. The CDR3 coding sequence is TGCGCCAGCAGCCAAATAGGGGAGCTGTTTTTT. Translating gives CASSQIGELFF.

The chain has TRBV7-2 and TRBJ2-7; no reliable D call. CDR1 and CDR2 from the germline V gene are SGHTA and FQGNSA. There are 13 residues in the CDR3. Trimming shortened V by 5 bases and J by 2 bases, and 10 bases separated the two germline ends. In DNA, the CDR3 is TGTGCCAGCAGCGCAGTGCCTGCCTACGAGCAGTACTTC. It yields the protein CASSAVPAYEQYF.

The chain combines TRBV5-4 with TRBJ2-3, with D perhaps TRBD2 (5 bases). CDR1 is SGHNT, CDR2 YYREEE, per germline (reference sequence). The V end lost 4 bases, the J end lost 6 bases, and 12 bases lay between the germline ends. This CDR3 comprises 13 residues. The CDR3 reads CASSTKGGDTQYF. The DNA of the CDR3 is TGTGCCAGCAGCACAAAAGGAGGTGATACGCAGTATTTT.

The rearrangement joins TRBV18 to TRBJ1-1; possibly TRBD1 for D (5 bases). The germline CDR1 and CDR2 sequences are KGHSH and LQKENI. The CDR3 is 16 residues long. Trimming pared 3 bases from V and 4 bases from J, leaving 18 bases between. The CDR3 nucleotides are TGTGCCAGCTCACCCACCTCTAGGCAGGGAGGCACTGAAGCTTTCTTT. Translated, it gives CASSPTSRQGGTEAFF. The whole variable domain, filled in from reference TRBV18 and TRBJ1-1, reads NAGVMQNPRHLVRRRGQEARLRCSPMKGHSHVYWYRQLPEEGLKFMVYLQKENIIDESGMPKERFSAEFPKEGPSILRIQQVVRGDSAAYFCASSPTSRQGGTEAFFGQGTRLTVV.

This rearrangement joins TRBV6-6 to TRBJ1-1, with D perhaps TRBD1 (5 bases). This CDR3 spans 13 amino acids. The V end was cut by 7 bases, the J end by 5 bases, with 14 bases between. CDR1 is MNHNY, CDR2 SVGAGI, per germline (reference sequence). The CDR3 bases are TGTGCCAGCATCCCCTTCGGGGGAACTGAAGCTTTCTTT. It yields the protein CASIPFGGTEAFF.

The genes are TRBV6-5 and TRBJ1-4; TRBD1 agrees at 7 bases. Per the germline V gene, CDR1 is MNHEY and CDR2 is SVGAGI. This CDR3 spans 15 amino acids. V gave up 1 base and J gave up 6 bases; unmatched junction bases: 5. CDR3 coding DNA: TGTGCCAGCAGTTACTTCACAGGGGCCGATGAAAAACTGTTTTTT. Its translation is CASSYFTGADEKLFF.

The chain recombines TRBV15 with TRBJ2-5; 12 bases fit TRBD2. Germline CDR1 and CDR2: LNHNV and YYDKDF (reference sequence). V shed 6 bases and J 5 bases; nucleotides not matched to a gene: 7. CDR3 length: 15 residues. CDR3 amino acids: CATSPGLAGSETQYF. In nucleotides, the CDR3 is TGTGCCACCAGTCCAGGACTAGCGGGAAGTGAGACCCAGTACTTC.

The chain carries TRBV4-3 and TRBJ2-1, with 12 positions matching TRBD2. The CDR3 sequence is 14 residues long. Germline-derived CDR1 and CDR2 are LGHNA and YSLEER. The J segment lost 13 bases and the V segment lost 1 base, leaving 5 bases of the junction unmatched. CDR3 coding DNA: TGCGCCAGCAGCCAAGCACTAGCGGGAGGAGGACAGTTCTTC. It encodes CASSQALAGGGQFF.

The rearrangement joins TRBV2 to TRBJ1-1, with D unclear. Trimming removed 5 bases from V and 5 bases from J, with 12 bases in between. The germline V gene has CDR1 SNHLY and CDR2 FYNNEI. This CDR3 has 13 amino acids. The CDR3 loop reads CASSRSRQTEAFF. CDR3 bases: TGTGCCAGCAGTAGGTCGAGACAAACTGAAGCTTTCTTT.

This rearrangement joins TRBV6-1 to TRBJ2-7; 8 nucleotides line up with TRBD2. The CDR3 totals 16 residues. CDR1 is MNHNS and CDR2 is SASEGT in the germline V gene. V lost 4 bases to trimming and J lost 2 bases; unmatched junction nucleotides: 10. The CDR3 nucleotides read TGTGCCAGCAGTGCCCCCGTCCGGGAGGGCGCCTACGAGCAGTACTTC. Residues: CASSAPVREGAYEQYF.

The CDR3 region is CASSLRGGGGLEQYF. In nucleotides, the CDR3 is TGTGCCAGCAGCCTCCGGGGCGGGGGGGGTCTGGAGCAGTACTTC. The chain combines TRBV7-2 with TRBJ2-7; TRBD2 agrees at 9 bases. CDR3 length equals 15 residues. Germline assignment: CDR1 SGHTA and CDR2 FQGNSA. V lost 5 bases, J lost 7 bases, and 12 bases stayed unmatched.

The chain employs TRBV5-1 and TRBJ1-3; 12 bases agree with TRBD1. Germline V CDR1 and CDR2: SGHRS, YFSETQ. The CDR3 has 14 amino acids. The trim removed 4 bases at V and 9 bases at J, leaving 5 bases unmatched. This CDR3 is CASSPGQGAITIYF. The CDR3 nucleotides are TGCGCCAGCAGCCCGGGACAGGGGGCGATCACCATATATTTT. The full variable domain, completed using reference TRBV5-1 and TRBJ1-3, is KAGVTQTPRYLIKTRGQQVTLSCSPISGHRSVSWYQQTPGQGLQFLFEYFSETQRNKGNFPGRFSGRQFSNSRSEMNVSTLELGDSALYLCASSPGQGAITIYFGEGSWLTVV.

The J gene is TRBJ2-7, the V gene TRBV4-3, with D perhaps matching TRBD2 (5 bases). This CDR3 is 14 amino acids long. V was pared by 1 base and J by 4 bases, with 11 bases between. CDR1 is LGHNA and CDR2 is YSLEER in the germline V gene. CDR3 in DNA: TGCGCCAGCAGCCAAGGAGGGATCTTATACGAGCAGTACTTC. This codes for CASSQGGILYEQYF.

The gene calls are TRBV5-4 and TRBJ1-1; the match to TRBD1 covers 8 bases. With V trimmed by 4 bases and J by 5 bases, 7 bases remained unmatched. CDR3 length equals 14 residues. Germline V lookup: CDR1 SGHNT, CDR2 YYREEE (reference sequence). The CDR3 is CASSRGQVRTEAFF. CDR3 DNA sequence: TGTGCCAGCAGCAGGGGACAGGTTAGGACTGAAGCTTTCTTT.

V gene TRBV9 combines with J gene TRBJ1-2; a weak D match, TRBD1 (5 bases). Germline V gives CDR1 SGDLS, CDR2 YYNGEE. The V end lost 2 bases, the J end lost 4 bases, and 9 bases lay between the germline ends. This CDR3 is built from 13 residues. The CDR3 nucleotides read TGTGCCAGCAGCGTTGACCAGGGCTATGGCTACACCTTC. Residues: CASSVDQGYGYTF.

This chain uses TRBV30 with TRBJ1-3; D uncertain. The V gene lost 2 bases and the J gene lost 2 bases, with 16 bases spanning the gap. The CDR3 is made up of 16 amino acids. Germline V gene lookup returns CDR1 GTSNPN and CDR2 SVGIG (reference sequence). The DNA for the CDR3 is TGTGCCTGGAGTTCGCCTTCCCCGGTGGCTGGAAACACCATATATTTT. The encoded protein is CAWSSPSPVAGNTIYF.

The J gene is TRBJ1-2, the V gene TRBV10-3, with D unclear. V was trimmed by 4 bases and J by 3 bases, leaving 12 bases between them. The CDR3 consists of 14 residues. Per the germline V gene, CDR1 is ENHRY and CDR2 is SYGVKD. CDR3 sequence reads: CAISVRGEDYGYTF. The CDR3 DNA reads as TGTGCCATCAGTGTTCGGGGAGAGGACTATGGCTACACCTTC.

CDR3 loop: CASSRTANTGELFF. CDR3 nucleotides: TGTGCCAGCAGTAGGACTGCGAACACCGGGGAGCTGTTTTTT. This chain connects TRBV6-5 to TRBJ2-2; tentatively, D is TRBD2 (5 bases). Deletions cut 5 bases from V and 0 bases from J, with 7 bases between. The germline gives CDR1 MNHEY, CDR2 SVGAGI. The length of the CDR3 is 14 residues.

This chain joins TRBV4-1 and TRBJ2-1; a possible D gene is TRBD2 (5 bases). The CDR3 spans 15 residues. The germline V gene encodes CDR1 MGHRA and CDR2 YSYEKL. Trimming pared 0 bases from V and 0 bases from J, leaving 6 bases between. The CDR3 loop is CASSQEEGSYNEQFF. CDR3 DNA sequence: TGCGCCAGCAGCCAAGAAGAGGGCTCCTACAATGAGCAGTTCTTC.

The J gene is TRBJ1-5, the V gene TRBV7-8, with D possibly matching TRBD1 (6 bases). Per the germline V gene, CDR1 is SGHVS and CDR2 is FQNEAQ. Trimming took 0 bases from V and 4 from J, leaving 13 bases between them. This CDR3 region has 16 residues. The CDR3 region is CASSLAQGYPNQPQHF. In DNA, the CDR3 is TGTGCCAGCAGCTTAGCACAGGGTTATCCTAATCAGCCCCAGCATTTT.